This T cell receptor beta chain was retrieved from a study of OX40 agonist ivuxolimab in advanced cancers. Overall study findings and caveats: At 0.1 to 3.0 mg/kg, clonal expansion of CD4+ and CD8+ blood T cells had occurred by week 6.

Measured with immunoSEQ multiplex PCR; TCRdb has only the in-frame clones, and not every one. The repertoire includes fewer than 80,000 clones, around 85% of them detected once, and around 5.1% sits in the top ten. After removal of 3 bases from V and 3 bases from J, the junction contained 6 bases not matched to a gene. CDR1 and CDR2 (germline): SGHTA, FQGNSA. The CDR3 is made up of 15 amino acids. This clone was detected only once. Its antigen is still unknown. This chain uses TRBV7-2 with TRBJ2-3; 7 bases agree with TRBD2. This material consisted of CD4+ or CD8+ T cells sorted from blood, taken in a trial of the OX40 agonist ivuxolimab. The clonotype was recovered from an adult with an advanced solid tumor such as melanoma, head and neck, liver or kidney cancer. In nucleotides, the CDR3 is TGTGCCAGCAGCTTTCGCGGGGGAATTACAGATACGCAGTATTTT. It codes for CASSFRGGITDTQYF. Supplemented by reference TRBV7-2 and TRBJ2-3, the full variable domain reads GAGVSQSPSNKVTEKGKDVELRCDPISGHTALYWYRQSLGQGLEFLIYFQGNSAPDKSGLPSDRFSAERTGGSVSTLTIQRTQQEDSAVYLCASSFRGGITDTQYFGPGTRLTVL.